This TCR beta chain was identified in a study of blood T cell repertoires in COVID-19. Study-level information: PBMCs, B-cell-depleted T cells, or T cells were the source of the cDNA or gDNA that made up the material.

Source study methods: The authors estimated nucleated cell counts from reference gene primer amplification. TCRdb's table, derived via immunoSEQ multiplex PCR, lists solely in-frame clones and lacks some. The D gene and trimming were derived from the DNA, and the V and J assignments and clone size from that table. The sample has roughly 130,000 clones, roughly four fifths seen once. The germline V gene encodes CDR1 SGHDT and CDR2 YYEEEE. CDR3 length: 12 amino acids. V trimming: 4 bases; J trimming: 8 bases; junction bases outside the gene matches: 3. The gene calls are TRBV5-6 and TRBJ1-2, with TRBD1 matching over 9 bases. The specimen was peripheral blood. The clonotype was recovered from a woman of 80 years or more with acute or convalescent COVID-19. The CDR3 DNA reads as TGTGCCAGCAGCCCTGACAGGGGGGGCTACACCTTC. Translating gives CASSPDRGGYTF.